Shown below are 20 T cell receptor beta chains from a single sample sequenced in a study of shared clonotypes between healthy human individuals. Produced via immunoSEQ multiplex PCR; TCRdb's table is partial and in-frame only. The sample comprises approximately 700,000 clones, 60% to 75% of which are singletons, and 1.5% to 2% rests with the top ten. Sequenced input: memory CD4+ T cells sorted from blood. Subset here: CD45RA-negative fraction. These receptors originate from a woman in her twenties or thirties in good health.

This clone was detected once. This chain connects TRBV28 to TRBJ1-5, with D hard to call. This CDR3 contains 14 residues. V dropped 2 bases and J dropped 8 bases, with 13 bases sitting between them. The germline gives CDR1 MDHEN, CDR2 SYDVKM. CDR3 sequence: CASSLPGPGEPQHF. The CDR3 DNA reads as TGTGCCAGCAGTTTACCCGGACCCGGGGAGCCCCAGCATTTT.

This sequence joins TRBV18 and TRBJ2-2, with 15 bases that match TRBD2. The V gene end was trimmed by 5 bases and the J gene end by 0 bases; junction bases not matched to a gene: 10. The V gene's germline CDR1 is KGHSH and CDR2 LQKENI. This CDR3 has 20 residues. This CDR3 is CASSKSAGLAGGSNTGELFF. The CDR3 coding sequence is TGTGCCAGCTCAAAATCAGCGGGACTAGCGGGAGGATCGAACACCGGGGAGCTGTTTTTT. The whole variable domain, remainder taken from reference TRBV18 and TRBJ2-2, is NAGVMQNPRHLVRRRGQEARLRCSPMKGHSHVYWYRQLPEEGLKFMVYLQKENIIDESGMPKERFSAEFPKEGPSILRIQQVVRGDSAAYFCASSKSAGLAGGSNTGELFFGEGSRLTVL.

The rearrangement joins TRBV7-9 to TRBJ2-7; 10 positions match TRBD1. J was trimmed by 4 bases and V by 5 bases; bases with no gene match: 5. Germline CDR1 is SEHNR and CDR2 is FQNEAQ (reference sequence). The CDR3 runs to 14 residues. The CDR3 region has the DNA TGTGCCAGCAGCCCGGGACAGGGGAGATACGAGCAGTACTTC. Amino acids: CASSPGQGRYEQYF.

The chain employs TRBV27 and TRBJ2-7; no clear D. Germline V lookup: CDR1 MNHEY, CDR2 SMNVEV (reference sequence). V was pared by 7 bases and J by 3 bases, with 13 bases between. The CDR3 runs to 13 residues. The CDR3 sequence: CASTPDGRYEQYF. In DNA form, the CDR3 reads TGTGCCAGCACCCCGGACGGACGCTACGAGCAGTACTTC.

The chain combines TRBV10-3 with TRBJ1-1; 7 nucleotides align to TRBD1. V was pared by 8 bases and J by 1 base, with 7 bases of the junction left unmatched. CDR1 is ENHRY and CDR2 is SYGVKD in the germline V gene. The CDR3 runs 14 residues. The DNA of the CDR3 is TGTGCCATCCGGCAGGGACAGAAGAACACTGAAGCTTTCTTT. This encodes CAIRQGQKNTEAFF.

There are a few counts of this clone. The chain uses TRBV7-8 and TRBJ2-4; the D gene is possibly TRBD2 (5 bases). V was clipped by 7 bases and J by 7 bases, with 14 bases between them. Germline CDR1 SGHVS, CDR2 FQNEAQ. This CDR3 region has 13 residues. As DNA, the CDR3 is TGTGCCAGCAACCCCCTACTAGACAACATTCAGTACTTC. Its protein is CASNPLLDNIQYF.

This clone was counted ten times or more. The rearrangement joins TRBV20-1 to TRBJ1-2; D is uncertain. V was trimmed by 4 bases and J by 6 bases, leaving 9 bases between them. The CDR3 runs 11 residues. Looked up from germline, CDR1 is DFQATT and CDR2 is SNEGSKA (reference sequence). The CDR3 coding sequence is TGCAGTGCTAATAAACAGCATGGCTACACCTTC. It is translated as CSANKQHGYTF.

The chain links TRBV27 to TRBJ2-2; a possible D gene is TRBD2 (5 bases). CDR3 size: 19 residues. The V end lost 7 bases, the J end lost 0 bases, and 24 bases lay between the germline ends. Germline CDR1 MNHEY, CDR2 SMNVEV (reference sequence). This CDR3 reads CASMFLGTGERANTGELFF. CDR3 DNA sequence: TGTGCCAGCATGTTCTTAGGTACCGGGGAGAGGGCGAACACCGGGGAGCTGTTTTTT.

Remarks on this clone: A much larger clone differs by one base, so this may be a read error. This specimen includes other DNA sequences encoding the same CDR3. The chain employs TRBV20-1 and TRBJ2-5; D not certain. This CDR3 has 10 amino acids. Deletions cut 6 bases from V and 2 bases from J, with 4 bases between. Germline V lookup: CDR1 DFQATT, CDR2 SNEGSKA (reference sequence). CDR3 protein: CSAGQETQYF. CDR3 bases: TGCAGTGCGGGGCAAGAGACCCAGTACTTC.

The rearrangement uses TRBV11-3 and TRBJ1-2, with no clear D. Germline V gene data show CDR1 as SGHNT and CDR2 as YENEEA. The CDR3 loop spans 15 amino acids. With 1 base removed from V and 7 bases from J, the gap between germline ends came to 16 bases. CDR3 protein: CASSLGSGTVGGYTF. Written as DNA, the CDR3 is TGTGCCAGCAGCTTAGGCTCGGGCACGGTAGGTGGCTACACCTTC. Full variable domain (outside the CDR3, taken from reference TRBV11-3 and TRBJ1-2): EAGVVQSPRYKIIEKKQPVAFWCNPISGHNTLYWYLQNLGQGPELLIRYENEEAVDDSQLPKDRFSAERLKGVDSTLKIQPAELGDSAVYLCASSLGSGTVGGYTFGSGTRLTVV.

This chain uses TRBV7-2 with TRBJ2-7; 8 bases match TRBD2. Trimming took 5 bases from V and 5 from J; bases not matched to a gene: 8. The CDR3 length is 14 residues. In germline, CDR1 is SGHTA, CDR2 FQGNSA. The DNA of the CDR3 is TGTGCCAGCAGCACCTGGACTAGCCTCCACGAGCAGTACTTC. Its translation: CASSTWTSLHEQYF.

CDR3 nucleotides: TGTGCCAGCTCACCAACCGGGACTAACTACGAGCAGTACTTC. This sequence encodes CASSPTGTNYEQYF. The chain uses TRBV18 and TRBJ2-7, with 7 bases lining up with TRBD2. V was clipped by 2 bases and J by 3 bases; unmatched bases: 4. Germline loops: CDR1 KGHSH, CDR2 LQKENI. The CDR3 is made up of 14 amino acids.

The chain carries TRBV5-6 and TRBJ2-7, with D perhaps matching TRBD1 (6 bases). The germline CDR1 and CDR2 sequences are SGHDT and YYEEEE. Trimming left V 2 bases short and J 1 base short, with 13 bases between. The CDR3 runs 15 residues. CDR3 sequence (DNA): TGTGCCAGCAGCTTCAGGGACATACTTTCCTACGAGCAGTACTTC. It encodes CASSFRDILSYEQYF.

About this clone itself: Other DNA variants within this sample encode the same CDR3. The rearrangement links TRBV5-1 to TRBJ2-1, with D perhaps matching TRBD1 (5 bases). The CDR3 spans 15 residues. The ends were cut back, 4 bases at V and 0 bases at J, with 11 bases in the middle. CDR1 and CDR2 from the germline V gene are SGHRS and YFSETQ. CDR3 residues: CASSPDSSSYNEQFF. For the CDR3, the DNA is TGCGCCAGCAGCCCAGACAGTAGCTCCTACAATGAGCAGTTCTTC. Full variable domain (remainder filled in from reference TRBV5-1 and TRBJ2-1): KAGVTQTPRYLIKTRGQQVTLSCSPISGHRSVSWYQQTPGQGLQFLFEYFSETQRNKGNFPGRFSGRQFSNSRSEMNVSTLELGDSALYLCASSPDSSSYNEQFFGPGTRLTVL.

A remark on this clone: The same CDR3 is also encoded by other DNA sequences in this sample. V and J are TRBV19 and TRBJ1-5, with 9 bases fitting TRBD1. Per the germline V gene, CDR1 is LNHDA and CDR2 is SQIVND (reference sequence). The V segment lost 8 bases and the J segment 1 base; nucleotides outside the gene matches: 3. The CDR3 has 14 amino acids. CDR3 in amino acids: CASYDRGSNQPQHF. The DNA of the CDR3 is TGTGCCAGTTACGACAGGGGGAGCAATCAGCCCCAGCATTTT.

Details on this clone: The junction departs from the called germline gene at one end, perhaps through a read error. The CDR3 sequence: CASSEDSPFLYSEQFF. The CDR3 DNA is TGTGCCAGCAGTGAGGACAGTCCATTCCTCTACAGTGAGCAGTTCTTC. The genes are TRBV28 and TRBJ2-1, with D possibly TRBD1 on 6 matching bases. The CDR3 runs to 16 residues. Germline V gene data show CDR1 as MDHEN and CDR2 as SYDVKM.

This sequence joins TRBV19 and TRBJ2-7; 8 bases are a match to TRBD2. The germline CDR1 and CDR2 sequences are LNHDA and SQIVND (reference sequence). This CDR3 is built from 15 residues. The junction had 9 bases not matched to a gene; V was cut back by 4 bases and J by 4 bases. Here the CDR3 DNA reads TGTGCCAGTAGTAGCAGCGGGAGAACGCGTTACGAGCAGTACTTC. The encoded protein is CASSSSGRTRYEQYF.

About this clone: A far larger clone is just one base off, so this is likely a read error. The chain links TRBV5-1 to TRBJ1-4; TRBD1 is a possible D gene (6 bases). Germline-derived CDR1 and CDR2 are SGHRS and YFSETQ. CDR3 length equals 12 residues. The germline V and J ends were trimmed by 4 bases and 8 bases, with 9 bases remaining between them. In nucleotides, the CDR3 is TGCGCCAGCAGCACAACAGGGGAAAAACTGTTTTTT. Amino acid sequence: CASSTTGEKLFF.

V is TRBV27 and J is TRBJ1-1; D call uncertain. The CDR3 totals 13 residues. Germline V gene data show CDR1 as MNHEY and CDR2 as SMNVEV (reference sequence). V was pared by 3 bases and J by 5 bases, with 10 bases between. This chain's CDR3 is CASSLSGVTEAFF. For the CDR3, the DNA is TGTGCCAGCAGTTTGTCCGGGGTAACTGAAGCTTTCTTT.

CDR3 in DNA: TGTGCCAGCAGCCACCGACAGGTGAACACTGAAGCTTTCTTT. This codes for CASSHRQVNTEAFF. The rearrangement uses TRBV2 and TRBJ1-1; the D gene is possibly TRBD1 (6 bases). Germline values: CDR1 SNHLY, CDR2 FYNNEI. This CDR3 comprises 14 residues. V lost 6 bases and J 0 bases, leaving 11 bases between the germline ends.